Following are 19 T cell receptor beta chains from one sample sequenced in a study of T cells in Graves' hyperthyroidism and ophthalmopathy (dated by TCRdb to about 2019). Library generation was performed with multiplex PCR. The sequencer was an Illumina HiSeq 2000. Amplification of TCR beta CDR3 regions was carried out from RNA transcripts. A first-round RT-PCR of the TCR CDR3 used the HTBI primer set with the Qiagen OneStep RT-PCR kit. The public reads were reanalyzed by TCRdb: fastp trimming at Q25, MiXCR alignment, in-frame beta chains only. Each record represents a unique CDR3 protein, reported with the most common genes and DNA among its rows. The sample includes 500,000 to 650,000 distinct CDR3 sequences, with roughly a sixth observed a single time. 17% of the sample comes from the top ten. The sample consisted of blood. These receptors were collected from a woman aged 18-35 years with Graves' ophthalmopathy.

This clonotype was recorded many times. The rearrangement joins TRBV27 to TRBJ1-1; D is possibly TRBD1 (5 bases). CDR1 is MNHEY and CDR2 is SMNVEV in the germline V gene (reference sequence). CDR3 length equals 14 residues. V lost 6 bases and J 5 bases, leaving 16 bases between the germline ends. CDR3 residues: CASRLRGEGTEAFF. The CDR3 region has the DNA TGTGCCAGCAGACTACGGGGCGAGGGGACTGAAGCTTTCTTT.

This clonotype was seen only a few times. This chain links TRBV7-6 with TRBJ1-3, with a weak D call TRBD1 (5 bases). The CDR3 is 14 residues long. Per the germline V gene, CDR1 is SGHVS and CDR2 is FNYEAQ. Trimming removed 10 bases from V and 4 bases from J, with 17 bases in between. CDR3 protein: CATSSGTDGNTIYF. For the CDR3, the DNA is TGTGCCACCTCCTCCGGGACGGACGGAAACACCATATATTTT.

This clonotype was picked up one time. The chain links TRBV27 to TRBJ1-4; D remains unclear. Trimming left V 6 bases short and J 7 bases short, with 18 bases between. CDR1 MNHEY and CDR2 SMNVEV come from the germline V gene (reference sequence). The CDR3 has 15 amino acids. The CDR3 DNA reads as TGTGCCAGCAGACCCTCCGGGGAGTGGGGTGAAAAACTGTTTTTT. Translating gives CASRPSGEWGEKLFF.

Comment on this clonotype: A read error may explain this, as a much larger clone is one base away. No conserved phenylalanine or tryptophan ends this CDR3, so it is likely a read error. V gene TRBV20-1 combines with J gene TRBJ1-1, with 7 bases fitting TRBD1. CDR3 length equals 15 residues. The V gene end was trimmed by 3 bases and the J gene end by 4 bases; junction bases not matched to a gene: 11. The germline gives CDR1 DFQATT, CDR2 SNEGSKA (reference sequence). CDR3 coding DNA: TGCAGTGCTAGCCGGGACAGTCAATCGGCCACTGAAGCTTTCCTT. It is translated as CSASRDSQSATEAFL.

In its sample, this clonotype was seen many times. In nucleotides, the CDR3 is TGTGCCAGCAGCATACCGGGACTAGCGGGAGGGGAGACCCAGTACTTC. Encoded protein: CASSIPGLAGGETQYF. The gene calls are TRBV7-9 and TRBJ2-5, with 16 bases lining up with TRBD2. Germline V gene data show CDR1 as SEHNR and CDR2 as FQNEAQ (reference sequence). The V segment lost 5 bases and the J segment 5 bases; nucleotides outside the gene matches: 5. There are 16 residues in the CDR3. The full variable domain, with the rest looked up from reference TRBV7-9 and TRBJ2-5, is DTGVSQNPRHKITKRGQNVTFRCDPISEHNRLYWYRQTLGQGPEFLTYFQNEAQLEKSRLLSDRFSAERPKGSFSTLEIQRTEQGDSAMYLCASSIPGLAGGETQYFGPGTRLLVL.

In its sample, this clonotype was seen many times. The chain couples TRBV7-2 to TRBJ1-1; 8 nucleotides agree with TRBD1. V dropped 4 bases and J dropped 5; count of bases not matched to a gene: 9. In germline, CDR1 is SGHTA, CDR2 FQGNSA. The CDR3 has 15 residues. In DNA, the CDR3 is TGTGCCAGCAGCTACTACGGACAGGGCTCGACTGAAGCTTTCTTT. Protein product: CASSYYGQGSTEAFF.

This clonotype was counted many times. The chain's CDR3 is CASSLAGTSVYNEQFF. The CDR3 nucleotides read TGTGCCAGCAGCTTAGCAGGGACTAGCGTTTACAATGAGCAGTTCTTC. The chain uses TRBV7-2 and TRBJ2-1; 10 bases match TRBD2. CDR1 SGHTA and CDR2 FQGNSA come from the germline V gene. J gave up 4 bases and V 0 bases, and 3 bases lay outside the gene matches. The CDR3 is 16 residues long.

This clonotype has at least ten counts. V is TRBV30 and J is TRBJ1-4, with D unclear. There are 14 residues in the CDR3. Looked up from germline, CDR1 is GTSNPN and CDR2 is SVGIG (reference sequence). Trimming cost V 0 bases and J 5 bases, with 10 bases left between them. CDR3 coding DNA: TGTGCCTGGAGTGTACCGCCCGGGAATGAAAAACTGTTTTTT. It yields the protein CAWSVPPGNEKLFF.

The rearrangement uses TRBV20-1 and TRBJ1-5, with D perhaps TRBD1 (6 bases). The germline V and J ends were trimmed by 1 base and 7 bases, with 14 bases remaining between them. Germline lookup yields CDR1 DFQATT and CDR2 SNEGSKA (reference sequence). There are 14 residues in the CDR3. CDR3 sequence: CSARVTGGGQPQHF. In nucleotides, the CDR3 is TGCAGTGCTAGAGTTACGGGGGGCGGACAGCCCCAGCATTTT.

This clonotype was picked up a small number of times. CDR3 coding DNA: TGTGCCAGCTCACCCTCATTGACAGAGAACACTGAAGCTTTCTTT. This codes for CASSPSLTENTEAFF. The chain couples TRBV18 to TRBJ1-1; the D gene is possibly TRBD1 (5 bases). This CDR3 region has 15 residues. Germline loops: CDR1 KGHSH, CDR2 LQKENI. Trimming pared 3 bases from V and 1 base from J, leaving 12 bases between.

This clonotype was seen a handful of times. V is TRBV29-1 and J is TRBJ2-2; possibly TRBD1 for D (6 bases). The CDR3 extends over 13 amino acids. Germline loops: CDR1 SQVTM, CDR2 ANQGSEA. With 5 bases removed from V and 1 base from J, the gap between germline ends came to 8 bases. CDR3 residues: CSVRQENTGELFF. As DNA, the CDR3 is TGCAGCGTTAGACAGGAGAACACCGGGGAGCTGTTTTTT.

This clonotype appeared a few times. The genes are TRBV9 and TRBJ2-3; 9 bases map to TRBD1. The length of the CDR3 is 17 residues. CDR1 SGDLS and CDR2 YYNGEE come from the germline V gene. V shed 4 bases and J 2 bases; nucleotides not matched to a gene: 11. The CDR3 loop is CASSRSPGQGVTDTQYF. The CDR3 region has the DNA TGTGCCAGCAGCAGGTCCCCGGGACAGGGTGTCACAGATACGCAGTATTTT. Full variable domain (rest looked up from reference TRBV9 and TRBJ2-3): DSGVTQTPKHLITATGQRVTLRCSPRSGDLSVYWYQQSLDQGLQFLIQYYNGEERAKGNILERFSAQQFPDLHSELNLSSLELGDSALYFCASSRSPGQGVTDTQYFGPGTRLTVL.

The gene calls are TRBV20-1 and TRBJ2-1; 12 bases are shared with TRBD2. V lost 2 bases, J lost 9 bases, and 2 bases stayed unmatched. CDR1 and CDR2 (germline): DFQATT, SNEGSKA (reference sequence). The CDR3 extends over 13 amino acids. The chain's CDR3 is CSARRLAGVEQFF. Here the CDR3 DNA reads TGCAGTGCTAGAAGACTAGCGGGAGTTGAGCAGTTCTTC.

This clonotype was picked up many times. The chain couples TRBV5-1 to TRBJ1-1, with 8 bases fitting TRBD1. The CDR3 consists of 14 residues. Germline V lookup: CDR1 SGHRS, CDR2 YFSETQ. V trimming: 3 bases; J trimming: 3 bases; junction bases outside the gene matches: 4. Here the CDR3 DNA reads TGCGCCAGCAGCTCCAAGGACAGGGACACTGAAGCTTTCTTT. This translates into CASSSKDRDTEAFF.

As regards this clonotype: With a much larger clone just one base away, this may be a read error. This chain uses TRBV11-1 with TRBJ1-6; 7 nucleotides line up with TRBD1. Germline V gives CDR1 SGHAT, CDR2 FQDESV (reference sequence). The CDR3 consists of 14 residues. The CDR3 region has the DNA TGTGCCGGCAGCCCGGGACAGCCCAATTCACCCCTCCACTTT. This gives the protein CAGSPGQPNSPLHF. Full variable domain (remainder filled in from reference TRBV11-1 and TRBJ1-6): EAEVAQSPRYKITEKSQAVAFWCDPISGHATLYWYRQILGQGPELLVQFQDESVVDDSQLPKDRFSAERLKGVDSTLKIQPAELGDSAMYLCAGSPGQPNSPLHFGNGTRLTVT.

This clonotype was recorded at least ten times. The rearrangement joins TRBV7-2 to TRBJ2-1, with D possibly matching TRBD2 (5 bases). The V gene's germline CDR1 is SGHTA and CDR2 FQGNSA. This CDR3 region has 15 residues. The germline V and J ends were trimmed by 6 bases and 8 bases, with 20 bases remaining between them. The CDR3 nucleotides are TGTGCCAGCAGACCCTACCCGAGGGAGTACGATGAGCAGTTCTTC. It translates to CASRPYPREYDEQFF. The full variable domain, in which reference TRBV7-2 and TRBJ2-1 provide the parts outside the CDR3, is GAGVSQSPSNKVTEKGKDVELRCDPISGHTALYWYRQSLGQGLEFLIYFQGNSAPDKSGLPSDRFSAERTGGSVSTLTIQRTQQEDSAVYLCASRPYPREYDEQFFGPGTRLTVL.

The genes are TRBV28 and TRBJ1-4; D possibly corresponds to TRBD1 (5 bases). Trimming pared 3 bases from V and 8 bases from J, leaving 16 bases between. The V gene's germline CDR1 is MDHEN and CDR2 SYDVKM. This CDR3 comprises 15 residues. The DNA of the CDR3 is TGTGCCAGCAGTTTGGCCGGGACTCACACAGAAAAACTGTTTTTT. This codes for CASSLAGTHTEKLFF.

This clonotype was seen more than once but under ten times. The chain uses TRBV7-9 and TRBJ2-1, with 10 bases that match TRBD2. This CDR3 comprises 21 residues. Trimming removed 5 bases from V and 0 bases from J; junction bases left unmatched: 19. Germline CDR1 is SEHNR and CDR2 is FQNEAQ (reference sequence). CDR3 DNA sequence: TGTGCCAGCAGCCCCTCGCCCTACTCTAGCGGGAGTACGAGCTCCTACAATGAGCAGTTCTTC. Translating gives CASSPSPYSSGSTSSYNEQFF.

The CDR3 DNA sequence: TGCAGCGTTGCAGTTGCTTTGGTTGTGTGGACCCAGTACTTC. It translates to CSVAVALVVWTQYF. The chain combines TRBV29-1 with TRBJ2-5, with D uncertain. The ends were cut back, 4 bases at V and 7 bases at J, with 19 bases in the middle. The germline gives CDR1 SQVTM, CDR2 ANQGSEA. CDR3 length: 14 residues.